These 30 T cell receptor beta chains share one sample of origin, sequenced in a study of molecular identifiers for immune sequencing clone quantification. A single record per CDR3 protein comes from TCRdb applying MiXCR to the PCR reads. Of about 300,000 distinct CDR3 sequences in the sample, around a fifth were seen once. The sample consisted of naive CD8+ T cells from blood, with Jurkat cell RNA spiked in. Described subset: FACS-sorted CD8+CD4-CCR7+CD45RA+ naive T cells. These TCRs come from a human donor in good health. Some libraries in this study had Jurkat cell RNA spiked in.

In regard to this clonotype: Just one base apart from a much larger clone, this may be a read error. V and J are TRBV28 and TRBJ2-7; D is perhaps TRBD2 (6 bases). Germline CDR1 MDHEN, CDR2 SYDVKM. The ends were cut back, 5 bases at V and 2 bases at J, with 13 bases in the middle. There are 14 residues in the CDR3. The CDR3 spells CASSLGDLAYEQYF. Here the CDR3 DNA reads TGTGCCAGCAGTCTAGGGGACTTGGCCTACGAGCAGTACTTC.

As concerns this clonotype: A junction boundary mismatches the germline segment, possibly from a read error. V and J are TRBV4-3 and TRBJ2-7; tentatively, D is TRBD1 (5 bases). The CDR3 contains 15 residues. Germline assignment: CDR1 LGHNA and CDR2 YSLEER. The CDR3 region is CASGQEWGGTVEQYF. The DNA of the CDR3 is TGCGCCAGCGGCCAAGAATGGGGCGGTACAGTCGAGCAGTACTTC.

This clonotype was recorded at least ten times. V usage is TRBV20-1 and J usage is TRBJ1-1, with a tentative D call TRBD1 (5 bases). Trimming took 6 bases from V and 4 from J, leaving 15 bases between them. CDR3 size: 13 residues. Germline V lookup: CDR1 DFQATT, CDR2 SNEGSKA (reference sequence). CDR3 in DNA: TGCAGTGCCCCCGCGGTGGGGCCCACTGAAGCTTTCTTT. This translates into CSAPAVGPTEAFF.

The chain employs TRBV27 and TRBJ2-7; no clear D gene. V was trimmed by 1 base and J by 2 bases, leaving 9 bases between them. Germline-derived CDR1 and CDR2 are MNHEY and SMNVEV (reference sequence). This CDR3 region has 14 residues. CDR3 nucleotide sequence: TGTGCCAGCAGTTTATTCGACAAGACCTACGAGCAGTACTTC. Translation: CASSLFDKTYEQYF.

At least ten counts were recorded for this clonotype. The CDR3 reads CASSLLLAGEDTQYF. The DNA of the CDR3 is TGTGCCAGCAGCTTACTACTAGCGGGAGAAGATACGCAGTATTTT. The chain is built from TRBV7-9 and TRBJ2-3; TRBD2 matches at 11 bases. This CDR3 spans 15 amino acids. CDR1 and CDR2 (germline): SEHNR, FQNEAQ (reference sequence). J lost 5 bases, V lost 2 bases, and 3 bases had no gene match.

A word on this clonotype: The junction differs from germline at one of its ends, possibly a read error. The V call is TRBV19, the J call TRBJ1-3; D might be TRBD1 (6 bases). The CDR3 extends over 15 amino acids. Germline values: CDR1 LNHDA, CDR2 SQIVND (reference sequence). CDR3 DNA sequence: TGTGCCAGTAGTAGGGACACAAGCTCTGGAAACACCATACATTTT. This codes for CASSRDTSSGNTIHF.

The sample holds a few counts of this clonotype. The V gene is TRBV4-3, the J gene TRBJ1-5; D not resolved. The germline CDR1 and CDR2 sequences are LGHNA and YSLEER. Trimming cost V 6 bases and J 4 bases, with 16 bases left between them. This CDR3 has 15 amino acids. CDR3 in amino acids: CASRDSFASNQPQHF. CDR3 nucleotide sequence: TGCGCCAGCAGAGATAGTTTCGCCAGTAATCAGCCCCAGCATTTT.

The chain is built from TRBV12-3 or TRBV12-4 and TRBJ2-5, with TRBD2 matching over 8 bases. This CDR3 has 14 residues. V lost 6 bases and J lost 5; bases outside the gene matches: 8. CDR3 sequence (DNA): TGTGCCAGCAGCCCGGGGGGGATCCGGGAGACCCAGTACTTC. Protein sequence: CASSPGGIRETQYF.

The CDR3 is CASSTLRLAGGPRNETQYF. The CDR3 nucleotides read TGTGCCAGCAGCACTCTTCGACTAGCGGGAGGGCCTAGGAATGAGACCCAGTACTTC. J is TRBJ2-5 and V is TRBV12-3 or TRBV12-4, with 14 bases lining up with TRBD2. Losses at the gene ends were 6 bases for V and 5 bases for J; bases not matched to a gene: 17. The CDR3 has 19 residues.

This clonotype was observed a few times. Without the conserved terminal phenylalanine or tryptophan, this CDR3 likely stems from a read error. This CDR3 reads CASSFGGYNEQFS. The DNA for the CDR3 is TGTGCCAGCAGTTTTGGCGGCTACAATGAGCAGTTCTCC. V and J are TRBV12-3 or TRBV12-4 and TRBJ2-1; unclear D gene. This CDR3 region has 13 residues. Trimming removed 3 bases at V and 3 bases at J, with 6 bases between.

This clonotype showed up many times. The rearrangement uses TRBV27 and TRBJ2-5; 9 bases are a match to TRBD1. The CDR3 extends over 13 amino acids. Germline V CDR1 and CDR2: MNHEY, SMNVEV (reference sequence). The J segment lost 5 bases and the V segment lost 5 bases, leaving 3 bases of the junction unmatched. The CDR3 here is CASSPDRGETQYF. CDR3 bases: TGTGCCAGCAGTCCCGACAGGGGGGAGACCCAGTACTTC.

About this clonotype itself: A much bigger clone sits one base away, suggesting this may be a read error. The chain couples TRBV28 to TRBJ1-4, with D uncertain. The CDR3 covers 16 residues. The V gene lost 7 bases and the J gene lost 8 bases, with 23 bases spanning the gap. Germline loops: CDR1 MDHEN, CDR2 SYDVKM. The DNA of the CDR3 is TGTGCCAGCATATCTCTTGGGATTATCGGATGGGAAAAACTGTTTTTT. It yields the protein CASISLGIIGWEKLFF.

The chain employs TRBV4-3 and TRBJ2-1; 8 nucleotides agree with TRBD2. The CDR3 extends over 18 amino acids. V lost 0 bases, J lost 9 bases, and 16 bases stayed unmatched. CDR1 and CDR2 from the germline V gene are LGHNA and YSLEER. The CDR3 DNA is TGCGCCAGCAGCCAAGAGTCTTATCATGTCGCGGGGGGCGGTGAGCAGTTCTTC. Encoded protein: CASSQESYHVAGGGEQFF.

This clonotype was counted many times. The chain is built from TRBV5-4 and TRBJ2-4; D gene unclear. The ends were cut back, 4 bases at V and 0 bases at J, with 8 bases in the middle. The CDR3 loop spans 14 amino acids. Germline CDR1 SGHNT, CDR2 YYREEE (reference sequence). In DNA, the CDR3 is TGTGCCAGCAGCGAGGATATAGCCAAAAACATTCAGTACTTC. Its protein product is CASSEDIAKNIQYF.

As to this clonotype: This may stem from a read error, because a much larger clone lies one nucleotide away. This chain uses TRBV5-1 with TRBJ2-3, with 9 bases that match TRBD1. The germline gives CDR1 SGHRS, CDR2 YFSETQ. The CDR3 sequence is 16 residues long. V dropped 3 bases and J dropped 6; count of bases not matched to a gene: 11. CDR3 in DNA: TGCGCCAGCAGCTACGGGACAGGGCATCGAGGGGATACGCAGTATTTT. Protein: CASSYGTGHRGDTQYF.

This clonotype came up many times. The V and J genes are TRBV9 and TRBJ2-7, with 9 nucleotides matching TRBD2. The V gene's germline CDR1 is SGDLS and CDR2 YYNGEE. The CDR3 has 14 residues. The J segment lost 6 bases and the V segment lost 5 bases, leaving 9 bases of the junction unmatched. CDR3 amino acids: CASSVGSGGAEQYF. In DNA, the CDR3 is TGTGCCAGCAGTGTTGGTAGCGGGGGTGCCGAGCAGTACTTC.

As regards this clonotype: This may stem from a read error, because a much larger clone lies one nucleotide away. The rearrangement uses TRBV27 and TRBJ2-1, with D hard to call. Germline CDR1 reads MNHEY; CDR2 reads SMNVEV (reference sequence). The CDR3 contains 13 residues. The V and J ends lost 2 bases and 6 bases respectively, with 8 bases between them. The CDR3 is CASSLQETNEQFF. DNA for the CDR3: TGTGCCAGCAGTTTACAAGAGACCAATGAGCAGTTCTTC.

The chain joins TRBV7-7 to TRBJ2-1; maybe TRBD2 (5 bases). CDR1 is SSHAT and CDR2 is FNYEAQ in the germline V gene (reference sequence). CDR3 length: 16 amino acids. With 1 base removed from V and 4 bases from J, the gap between germline ends came to 14 bases. The CDR3 protein is CASSLGPEEIYNEQFF. The CDR3 coding sequence is TGTGCCAGCAGCTTAGGCCCGGAGGAGATATACAATGAGCAGTTCTTC.

This clonotype has a count of ten or more. The gene calls are TRBV5-1 and TRBJ2-7; D uncertain. The CDR3 spans 14 residues. The germline V gene encodes CDR1 SGHRS and CDR2 YFSETQ. Trimming cost V 2 bases and J 2 bases, with 11 bases left between them. The CDR3 region has the DNA TGCGCCAGCAGCTTCCCCACGGTCCCCTACGAGCAGTACTTC. Residues: CASSFPTVPYEQYF.

This clonotype was seen more than once but under ten times. This may stem from a read error, because a much larger clone lies one nucleotide away. Since the CDR3 does not end with the conserved phenylalanine or tryptophan, this likely comes from a read error. The chain couples TRBV6-2 or TRBV6-3 to TRBJ1-1; possible D gene TRBD1, 6 bases. The CDR3 runs 13 residues. Germline V gives CDR1 MNHEY, CDR2 SVGEGT. V lost 6 bases to trimming and J lost 0 bases, with 8 bases between them. CDR3 bases: TGTGCCAGCAGGGACAGTTTGAACACTGAAGCTTTCTCT. Translated: CASRDSLNTEAFS.

This clonotype was counted only a few times. J is TRBJ2-7 and V is TRBV20-1; D may be TRBD1 (5 bases). The CDR3 is made up of 15 amino acids. Germline loops: CDR1 DFQATT, CDR2 SNEGSKA (reference sequence). Trimming shortened V by 0 bases and J by 5 bases, and 17 bases separated the two germline ends. The CDR3 DNA follows: TGCAGTGCTAGAGATATAGAGGTAGGGGTCCACGAGCAGTACTTC. Its translation is CSARDIEVGVHEQYF.

This clonotype was detected only once. Since a much larger clone is just one base distant, this may be a read error. The missing conserved phenylalanine or tryptophan at the end of this CDR3 makes a read error likely. The rearrangement links TRBV7-8 to TRBJ2-1, with no clear D. This CDR3 comprises 13 residues. Germline CDR1 is SGHVS and CDR2 is FQNEAQ. Trimming shortened V by 2 bases and J by 5 bases, and 7 bases separated the two germline ends. DNA of the CDR3: TGTGCCAGCAGCTTATTAGCCGACAATGAGCAGTTCTTA. It codes for CASSLLADNEQFL.

V and J are TRBV4-3 and TRBJ2-7; D is ambiguous. The CDR3 has 14 residues. CDR1 LGHNA and CDR2 YSLEER come from the germline V gene. Trimming pared 0 bases from V and 2 bases from J, leaving 8 bases between. CDR3 DNA sequence: TGCGCCAGCAGCCAAGAAGGGAACACCTACGAGCAGTACTTC. This translates into CASSQEGNTYEQYF.

As concerns this clonotype: A junction boundary mismatches the germline segment, possibly from a read error. The genes are TRBV5-3 and TRBJ2-3; D possibly corresponds to TRBD1 (5 bases). TRBV5-3 is recorded as an ORF, its role being uncertain. The CDR3 length is 16 residues. The chain's CDR3 is CASSSDKRGSTDTQYF. The CDR3 DNA reads as TGTGCCAGCAGCTCGGACAAAAGGGGATCCACAGATACGCAGTATTTT.

Notes on this clonotype: A single base separates this from a much larger clone, so it may be a read error. V usage is TRBV29-1 and J usage is TRBJ2-2; 9 nucleotides agree with TRBD1. The CDR3 is made up of 15 amino acids. Germline values: CDR1 SQVTM, CDR2 ANQGSEA. The chain's CDR3 is CSVDRGDRGTGELLF. CDR3 DNA: TGCAGCGTAGATCGAGGAGACAGGGGGACCGGGGAGCTGCTTTTT.

This clonotype came up once. This may stem from a read error, because a much larger clone lies one nucleotide away. This chain joins TRBV28 and TRBJ2-7; no definite D call. This CDR3 has 15 residues. From germline, CDR1 is MDHEN and CDR2 SYDVKM. As DNA, the CDR3 is TGTGCCGGCAGTTTAGCTGTCGGAGCCCACTACGAGCAGTACTTC. This gives the protein CAGSLAVGAHYEQYF.

A word on this clonotype: A much bigger clone sits one base away, suggesting this may be a read error. This rearrangement joins TRBV12-3 or TRBV12-4 to TRBJ1-6, with 9 bases aligning to TRBD1. The CDR3 spans 15 residues. The DNA for the CDR3 is TGTGCCAACAGTTTAGGACAGGGGTCGGAATCACCCCTCCACTTT. Protein: CANSLGQGSESPLHF.

This clonotype turned up a few times. One junction end does not reproduce the germline sequence, and a read error may be involved. J is TRBJ2-7 and V is TRBV27; TRBD1 is a possible D gene (5 bases). The CDR3 is 15 amino acids. The germline V gene has CDR1 MNHEY and CDR2 SMNVEV (reference sequence). In DNA form, the CDR3 reads TGTGCCAGCAGTTTTTCTCCAGGGTCTTTTGGGAAAGGCCACTTC. Translated, it gives CASSFSPGSFGKGHF.

Turning to this clonotype: Here the CDR3 omits its conserved ending phenylalanine or tryptophan, so a read error is the likely source. The genes are TRBV10-2 and TRBJ2-7; no reliable D call. Trimming removed 6 bases at V and 1 base at J, with 13 bases between. This CDR3 has 14 residues. Germline values: CDR1 WSHSY, CDR2 SAAADI. The CDR3 DNA follows: TGCGCCAGCAGCGTATCTGTAAGGTCCTACGAGCAGTACCTC. Translated, it gives CASSVSVRSYEQYL.

This clonotype was detected ten times or more. The V gene is TRBV11-2, the J gene TRBJ1-1, with 7 bases identical to TRBD1. The germline gives CDR1 SGHAT, CDR2 FQNNGV. Losses at the gene ends were 1 base for V and 7 bases for J; bases not matched to a gene: 3. CDR3 size: 13 residues. The chain's CDR3 is CASSLVTGFEAFF. CDR3 sequence (DNA): TGTGCCAGCAGCTTAGTGACAGGGTTTGAAGCTTTCTTT. Supplemented by reference TRBV11-2 and TRBJ1-1, the full variable domain reads EAGVAQSPRYKIIEKRQSVAFWCNPISGHATLYWYQQILGQGPKLLIQFQNNGVVDDSQLPKDRFSAERLKGVDSTLKIQPAKLEDSAVYLCASSLVTGFEAFFGQGTRLTVV.